The 14 T cell receptor beta chains below were found in one sample sequenced in a study of control samples from healthy donors and cancer patients. Using immunoSEQ multiplex PCR, the repertoire was profiled, and TCRdb retains in-frame clones only, with some absent. The sample has tens of thousands of clones, 89% seen once. What was sequenced was PBMCs. These TCRs come from a man between 60 and 70 years old with colorectal cancer.

The genes are TRBV9 and TRBJ2-3, with 8 positions matching TRBD2. The CDR3 runs 14 residues. The V gene's germline CDR1 is SGDLS and CDR2 YYNGEE. Trimming cost V 6 bases and J 0 bases; bases outside gene matches: 3. CDR3 sequence (DNA): TGTGCCAGCACCTCGGGGGGGAGCACAGATACGCAGTATTTT. The encoded protein is CASTSGGSTDTQYF.

This chain connects TRBV3-1 (or the pseudogene TRBV3-2) to TRBJ1-1; D remains unclear. This CDR3 has 14 amino acids. Per the germline V gene, CDR1 is LGHDT and CDR2 is YNNKEL (reference sequence). V was trimmed by 1 base and J by 4 bases, leaving 10 bases between them. CDR3 DNA: TGTGCCAGCAGCCAAGTAAGCGGGGTCACTGAAGCTTTCTTT. As protein: CASSQVSGVTEAFF.

The chain joins TRBV15 to TRBJ2-1; D ambiguous. Trimming took 0 bases from V and 6 from J, leaving 12 bases between them. The CDR3 totals 15 residues. The germline CDR1 and CDR2 sequences are LNHNV and YYDKDF (reference sequence). For the CDR3, the DNA is TGTGCCACCAGCAGAGAAGGGCCCAGTCGCAATGAGCAGTTCTTC. It codes for CATSREGPSRNEQFF.

J is TRBJ2-7 and V is TRBV5-5, with 13 positions matching TRBD2. The CDR3 covers 16 residues. Germline V gene data show CDR1 as SGHKS and CDR2 as YYEKEE (reference sequence). The junction had 13 bases not matched to a gene; V was cut back by 5 bases and J by 8 bases. The CDR3 DNA reads TGTGCCAGCAGTCCAGGACTAGCGGGGGCCCTTTTGAAGCAGTACTTC. Translation gives CASSPGLAGALLKQYF. Complete variable domain (other parts from reference TRBV5-5 and TRBJ2-7): DAGVTQSPTHLIKTRGQQVTLRCSPISGHKSVSWYQQVLGQGPQFIFQYYEKEERGRGNFPDRFSARQFPNYSSELNVNALLLGDSALYLCASSPGLAGALLKQYFGPGTRLTVT.

Comments on this clone: The identical CDR3 is also encoded by other nucleotide sequences in the sample. The chain combines TRBV27 with TRBJ2-7, with 11 bases aligning to TRBD1. The CDR3 totals 14 residues. The ends lost 2 bases at V and 4 bases at J; junction bases unmatched: 1. CDR1 MNHEY and CDR2 SMNVEV come from the germline V gene (reference sequence). CDR3 DNA sequence: TGTGCCAGCAGTTTAGGACAGGGGGCTTACGAGCAGTACTTC. Amino acids: CASSLGQGAYEQYF.

The chain couples TRBV28 to TRBJ2-2; D is uncertain. The CDR3 sequence is 11 residues long. V was pared by 4 bases and J by 6 bases, with 3 bases between. Germline V CDR1 and CDR2: MDHEN, SYDVKM. The CDR3 here is CASSSPGELFF. CDR3 coding DNA: TGTGCCAGCAGTTCGCCCGGGGAGCTGTTTTTT.

The chain combines TRBV5-4 with TRBJ2-4; D perhaps matches TRBD1 (5 bases). This CDR3 spans 12 amino acids. The germline CDR1 and CDR2 sequences are SGHNT and YYREEE (reference sequence). Trimming removed 9 bases at V and 5 bases at J, with 12 bases between. Here the CDR3 reads CATGTGQNIQYF. The CDR3 DNA is TGTGCCACTGGCACAGGCCAAAACATTCAGTACTTC.

The chain links TRBV19 to TRBJ1-5; D is uncertain. The CDR3 sequence is 14 residues long. Trimming took 3 bases from V and 6 from J, leaving 12 bases between them. Looked up from germline, CDR1 is LNHDA and CDR2 is SQIVND (reference sequence). The CDR3 DNA reads TGTGCCAGTAGTATTATCCACGTAGGTCAGCCCCAGCATTTT. Its translation: CASSIIHVGQPQHF.

The chain joins TRBV28 to TRBJ1-5, with D maybe TRBD1 (6 bases). The CDR3 covers 14 residues. From germline, CDR1 is MDHEN and CDR2 SYDVKM. Trimming left V 6 bases short and J 11 bases short, with 20 bases between. The CDR3, as DNA: TGTGCCAGCAGGGAAGGGGGGCGGCAACTGGCCCAGCATTTT. This gives the protein CASREGGRQLAQHF.

The CDR3 protein is CASSSASGLAGEYSYNEQFF. The CDR3, as DNA: TGCGCCAGCAGCTCGGCGTCGGGACTAGCGGGGGAATACTCTTACAATGAGCAGTTCTTC. The gene calls are TRBV5-1 and TRBJ2-1, with 14 nucleotides matching TRBD2. Germline lookup yields CDR1 SGHRS and CDR2 YFSETQ. V was clipped by 3 bases and J by 4 bases; unmatched bases: 15. The CDR3 spans 20 residues. Together with reference TRBV5-1 and TRBJ2-1, the CDR3 gives the full variable domain: KAGVTQTPRYLIKTRGQQVTLSCSPISGHRSVSWYQQTPGQGLQFLFEYFSETQRNKGNFPGRFSGRQFSNSRSEMNVSTLELGDSALYLCASSSASGLAGEYSYNEQFFGPGTRLTVL.

The chain carries TRBV2 and TRBJ2-7; 14 bases match TRBD2. This CDR3 contains 17 residues. V lost 5 bases and J lost 0; bases outside the gene matches: 6. Germline V gene lookup returns CDR1 SNHLY and CDR2 FYNNEI. The CDR3 bases are TGTGCCAGCAGTTGGACTAGCGGGGGGAGGAGCTCCTACGAGCAGTACTTC. This sequence encodes CASSWTSGGRSSYEQYF.

The CDR3 reads CASSRQISGGKYNEQFF. For the CDR3, the DNA is TGTGCCAGCAGCCGCCAAATTAGCGGGGGGAAATACAATGAGCAGTTCTTC. The gene calls are TRBV7-2 and TRBJ2-1; 10 bases align to TRBD2. Germline CDR1 SGHTA, CDR2 FQGNSA. The CDR3 contains 17 residues. J lost 4 bases, V lost 5 bases, and 11 bases had no gene match. Looking up the rest from reference TRBV7-2 and TRBJ2-1 gives the full variable domain: GAGVSQSPSNKVTEKGKDVELRCDPISGHTALYWYRQSLGQGLEFLIYFQGNSAPDKSGLPSDRFSAERTGGSVSTLTIQRTQQEDSAVYLCASSRQISGGKYNEQFFGPGTRLTVL.

This chain connects TRBV4-3 to TRBJ2-3, with D hard to call. The CDR3 consists of 15 residues. V dropped 2 bases and J dropped 3 bases, with 12 bases sitting between them. Germline V lookup: CDR1 LGHNA, CDR2 YSLEER. The DNA for the CDR3 is TGCGCCAGCAGCCAACACGGCCTGGGGACAGATACGCAGTATTTT. Translating it yields CASSQHGLGTDTQYF.

The rearrangement uses TRBV19 and TRBJ2-6, with unresolved D. V gave up 3 bases and J gave up 0 bases, with 3 bases separating them. The germline V gene has CDR1 LNHDA and CDR2 SQIVND (reference sequence). This CDR3 contains 14 residues. CDR3 sequence reads: CASSMVSGANVLTF. As DNA, the CDR3 is TGTGCCAGTAGTATGGTCTCTGGGGCCAACGTCCTGACTTTC.